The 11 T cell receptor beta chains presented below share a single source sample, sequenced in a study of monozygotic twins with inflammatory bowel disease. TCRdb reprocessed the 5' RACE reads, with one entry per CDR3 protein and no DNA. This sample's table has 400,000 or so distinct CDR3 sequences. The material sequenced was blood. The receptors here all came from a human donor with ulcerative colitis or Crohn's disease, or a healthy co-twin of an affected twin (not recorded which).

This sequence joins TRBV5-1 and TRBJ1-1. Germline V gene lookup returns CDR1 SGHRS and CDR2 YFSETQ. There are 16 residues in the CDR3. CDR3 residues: CASSFSGSDGNTEAFF.

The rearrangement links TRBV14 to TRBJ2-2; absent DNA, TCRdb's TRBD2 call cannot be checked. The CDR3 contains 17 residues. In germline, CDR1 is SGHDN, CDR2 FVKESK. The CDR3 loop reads CASSQGRGPRLSGELFF.

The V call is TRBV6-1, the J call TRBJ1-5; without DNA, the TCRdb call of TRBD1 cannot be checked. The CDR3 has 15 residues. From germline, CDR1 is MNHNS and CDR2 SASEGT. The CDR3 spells CASRETGKKNQPQHF.

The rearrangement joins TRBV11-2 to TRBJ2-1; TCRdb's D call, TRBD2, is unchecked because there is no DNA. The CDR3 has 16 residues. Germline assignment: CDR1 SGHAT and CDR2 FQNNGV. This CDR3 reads CASSLVATSGYNEQFF. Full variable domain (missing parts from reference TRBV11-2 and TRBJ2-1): EAGVAQSPRYKIIEKRQSVAFWCNPISGHATLYWYQQILGQGPKLLIQFQNNGVVDDSQLPKDRFSAERLKGVDSTLKIQPAKLEDSAVYLCASSLVATSGYNEQFFGPGTRLTVL.

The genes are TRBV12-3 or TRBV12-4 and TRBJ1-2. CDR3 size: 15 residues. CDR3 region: CASSKPTGSSNGYTF.

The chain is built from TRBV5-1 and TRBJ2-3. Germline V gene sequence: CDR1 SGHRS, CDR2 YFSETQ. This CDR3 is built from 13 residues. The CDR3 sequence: CASSSVSTDTQYF.

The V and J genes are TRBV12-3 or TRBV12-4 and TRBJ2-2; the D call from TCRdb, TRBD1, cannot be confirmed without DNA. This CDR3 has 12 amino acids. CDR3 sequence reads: CASRPGVGELFF.

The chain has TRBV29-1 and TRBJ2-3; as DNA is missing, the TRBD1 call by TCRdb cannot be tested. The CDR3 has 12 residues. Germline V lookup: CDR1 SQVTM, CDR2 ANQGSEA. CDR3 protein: CSVDPATDTQYF.

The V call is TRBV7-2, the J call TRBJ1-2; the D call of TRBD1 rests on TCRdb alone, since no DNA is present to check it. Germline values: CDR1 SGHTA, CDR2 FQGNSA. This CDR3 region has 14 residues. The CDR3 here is CASSSPTGIYGYTF. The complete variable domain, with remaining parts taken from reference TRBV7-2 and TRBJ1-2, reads GAGVSQSPSNKVTEKGKDVELRCDPISGHTALYWYRQSLGQGLEFLIYFQGNSAPDKSGLPSDRFSAERTGGSVSTLTIQRTQQEDSAVYLCASSSPTGIYGYTFGSGTRLTVV.

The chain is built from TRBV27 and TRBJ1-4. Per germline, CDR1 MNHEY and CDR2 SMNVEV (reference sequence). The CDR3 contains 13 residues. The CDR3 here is CASANETREKLFF.

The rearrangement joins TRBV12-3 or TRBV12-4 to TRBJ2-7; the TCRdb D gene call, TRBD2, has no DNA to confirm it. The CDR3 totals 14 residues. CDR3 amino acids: CASSAGTSGRRQYF.